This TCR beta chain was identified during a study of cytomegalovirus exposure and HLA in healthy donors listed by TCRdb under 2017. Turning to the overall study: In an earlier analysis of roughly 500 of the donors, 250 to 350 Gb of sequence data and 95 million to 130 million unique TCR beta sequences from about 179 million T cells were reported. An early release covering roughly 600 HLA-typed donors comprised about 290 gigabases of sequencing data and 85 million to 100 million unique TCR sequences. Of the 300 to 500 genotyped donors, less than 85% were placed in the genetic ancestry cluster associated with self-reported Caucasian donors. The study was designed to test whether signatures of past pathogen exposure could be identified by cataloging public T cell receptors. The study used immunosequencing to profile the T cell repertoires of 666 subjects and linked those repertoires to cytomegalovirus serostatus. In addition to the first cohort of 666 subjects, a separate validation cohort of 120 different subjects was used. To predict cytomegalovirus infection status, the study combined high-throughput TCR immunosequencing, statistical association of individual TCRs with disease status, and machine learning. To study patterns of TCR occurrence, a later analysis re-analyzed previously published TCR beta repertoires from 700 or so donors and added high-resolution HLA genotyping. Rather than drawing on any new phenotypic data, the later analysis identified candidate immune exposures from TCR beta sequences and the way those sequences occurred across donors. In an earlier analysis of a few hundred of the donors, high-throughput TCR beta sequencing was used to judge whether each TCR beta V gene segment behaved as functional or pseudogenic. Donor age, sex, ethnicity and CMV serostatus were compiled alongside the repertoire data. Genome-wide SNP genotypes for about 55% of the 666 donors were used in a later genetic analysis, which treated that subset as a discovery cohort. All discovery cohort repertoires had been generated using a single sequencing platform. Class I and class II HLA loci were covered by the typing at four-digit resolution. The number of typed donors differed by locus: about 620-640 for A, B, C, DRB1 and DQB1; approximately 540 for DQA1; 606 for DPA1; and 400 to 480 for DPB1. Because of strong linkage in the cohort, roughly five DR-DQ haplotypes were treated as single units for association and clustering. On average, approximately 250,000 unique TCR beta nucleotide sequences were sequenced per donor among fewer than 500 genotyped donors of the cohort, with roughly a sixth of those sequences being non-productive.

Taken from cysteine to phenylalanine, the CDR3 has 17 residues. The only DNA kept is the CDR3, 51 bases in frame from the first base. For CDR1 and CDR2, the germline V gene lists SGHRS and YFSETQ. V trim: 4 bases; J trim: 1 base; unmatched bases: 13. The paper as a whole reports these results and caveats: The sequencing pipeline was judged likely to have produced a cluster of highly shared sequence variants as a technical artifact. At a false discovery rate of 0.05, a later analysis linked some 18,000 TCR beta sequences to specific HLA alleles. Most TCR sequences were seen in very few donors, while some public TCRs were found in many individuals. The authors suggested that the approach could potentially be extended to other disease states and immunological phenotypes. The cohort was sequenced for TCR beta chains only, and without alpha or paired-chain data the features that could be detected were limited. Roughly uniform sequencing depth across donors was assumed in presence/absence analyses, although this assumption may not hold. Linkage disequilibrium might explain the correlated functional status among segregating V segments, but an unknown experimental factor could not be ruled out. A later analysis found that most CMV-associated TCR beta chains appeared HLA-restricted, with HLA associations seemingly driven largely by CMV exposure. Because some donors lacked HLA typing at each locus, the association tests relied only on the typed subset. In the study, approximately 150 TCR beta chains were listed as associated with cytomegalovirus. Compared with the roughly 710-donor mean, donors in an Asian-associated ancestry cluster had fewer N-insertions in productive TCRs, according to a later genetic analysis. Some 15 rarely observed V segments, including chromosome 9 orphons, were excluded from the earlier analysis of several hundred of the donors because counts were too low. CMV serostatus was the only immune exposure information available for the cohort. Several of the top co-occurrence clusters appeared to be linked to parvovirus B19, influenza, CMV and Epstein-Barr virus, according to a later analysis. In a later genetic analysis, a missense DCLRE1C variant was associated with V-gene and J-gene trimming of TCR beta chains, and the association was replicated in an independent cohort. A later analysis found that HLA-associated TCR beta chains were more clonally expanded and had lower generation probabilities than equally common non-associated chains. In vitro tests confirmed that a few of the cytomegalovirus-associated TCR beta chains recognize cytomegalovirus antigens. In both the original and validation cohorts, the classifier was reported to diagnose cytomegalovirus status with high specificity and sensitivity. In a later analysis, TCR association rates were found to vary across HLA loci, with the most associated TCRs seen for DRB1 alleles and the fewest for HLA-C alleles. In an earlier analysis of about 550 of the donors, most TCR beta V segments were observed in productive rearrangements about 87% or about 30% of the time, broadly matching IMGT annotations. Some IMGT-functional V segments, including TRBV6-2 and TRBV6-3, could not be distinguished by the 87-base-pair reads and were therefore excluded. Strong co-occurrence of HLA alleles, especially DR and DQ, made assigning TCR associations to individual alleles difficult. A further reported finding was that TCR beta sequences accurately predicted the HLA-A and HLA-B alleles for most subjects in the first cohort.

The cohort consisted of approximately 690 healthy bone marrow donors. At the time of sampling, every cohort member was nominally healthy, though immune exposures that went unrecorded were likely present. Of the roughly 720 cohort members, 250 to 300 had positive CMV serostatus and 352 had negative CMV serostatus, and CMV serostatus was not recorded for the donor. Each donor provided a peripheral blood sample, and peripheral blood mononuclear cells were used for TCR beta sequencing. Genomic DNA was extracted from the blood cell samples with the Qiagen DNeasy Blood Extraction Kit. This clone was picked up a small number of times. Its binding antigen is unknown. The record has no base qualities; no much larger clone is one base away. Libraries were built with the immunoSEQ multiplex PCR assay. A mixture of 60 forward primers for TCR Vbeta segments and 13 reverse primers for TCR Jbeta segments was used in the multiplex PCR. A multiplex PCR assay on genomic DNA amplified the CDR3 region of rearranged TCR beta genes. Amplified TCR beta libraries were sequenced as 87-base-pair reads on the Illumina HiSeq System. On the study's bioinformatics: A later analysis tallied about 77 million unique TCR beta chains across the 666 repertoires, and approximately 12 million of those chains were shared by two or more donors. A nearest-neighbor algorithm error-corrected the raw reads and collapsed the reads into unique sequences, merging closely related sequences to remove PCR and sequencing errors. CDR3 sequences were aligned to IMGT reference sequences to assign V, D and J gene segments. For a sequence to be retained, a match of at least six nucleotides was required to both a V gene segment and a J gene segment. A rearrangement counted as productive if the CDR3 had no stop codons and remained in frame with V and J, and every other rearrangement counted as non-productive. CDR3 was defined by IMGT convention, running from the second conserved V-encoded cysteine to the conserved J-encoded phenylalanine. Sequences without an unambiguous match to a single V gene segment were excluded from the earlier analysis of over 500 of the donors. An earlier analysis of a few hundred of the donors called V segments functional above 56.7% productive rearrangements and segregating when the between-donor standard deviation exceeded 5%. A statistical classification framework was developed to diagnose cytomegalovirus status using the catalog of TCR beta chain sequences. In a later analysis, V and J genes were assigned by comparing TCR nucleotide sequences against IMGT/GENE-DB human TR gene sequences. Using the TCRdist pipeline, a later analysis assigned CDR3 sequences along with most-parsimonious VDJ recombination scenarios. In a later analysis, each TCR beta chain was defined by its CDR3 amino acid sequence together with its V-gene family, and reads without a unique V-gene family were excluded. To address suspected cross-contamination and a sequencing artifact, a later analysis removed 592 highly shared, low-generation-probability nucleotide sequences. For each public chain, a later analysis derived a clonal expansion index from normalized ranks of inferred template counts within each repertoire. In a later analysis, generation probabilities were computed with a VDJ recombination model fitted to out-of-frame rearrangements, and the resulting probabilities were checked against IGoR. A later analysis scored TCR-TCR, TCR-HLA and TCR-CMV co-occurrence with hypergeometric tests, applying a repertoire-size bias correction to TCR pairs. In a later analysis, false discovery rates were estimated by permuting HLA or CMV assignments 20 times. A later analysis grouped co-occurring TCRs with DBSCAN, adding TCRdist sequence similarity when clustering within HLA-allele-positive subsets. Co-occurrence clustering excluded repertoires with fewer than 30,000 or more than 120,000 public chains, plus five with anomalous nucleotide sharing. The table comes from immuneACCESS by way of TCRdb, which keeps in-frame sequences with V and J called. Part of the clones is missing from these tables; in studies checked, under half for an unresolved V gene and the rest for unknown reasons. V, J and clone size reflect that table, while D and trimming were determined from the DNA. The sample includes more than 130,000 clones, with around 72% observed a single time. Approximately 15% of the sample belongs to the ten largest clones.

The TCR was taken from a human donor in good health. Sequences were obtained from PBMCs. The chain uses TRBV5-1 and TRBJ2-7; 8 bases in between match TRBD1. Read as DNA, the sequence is TGCGCCAGCAGCCCAGGGGTGGACAGGGCCATATCCTACGAGCAGTACTTC. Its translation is CASSPGVDRAISYEQYF.